This T cell receptor (beta chain) stems from a study of blood T cells in healthy people across ages. A second PCR, run for roughly 7 to 11 cycles, used a sample-barcoded 5' primer plus a J-beta primer mix. Each cDNA molecule received a tag from a template-switch adaptor that had 12 random nucleotides. TCRdb passed the 5' RACE reads through MiXCR, listing each CDR3 protein once. The table includes around 1.5 million distinct CDR3 sequences, 30% to 40% detected once. Germline CDR1 SGHAT, CDR2 FQNNGV. CDR3 length: 16 amino acids. Trimming cost V 0 bases and J 5 bases; bases outside gene matches: 8. Material for sequencing was blood. The receptor was isolated from a woman aged 25 to 39 in good health. The chain carries TRBV11-2 and TRBJ2-5, with TRBD2 matching over 8 bases. This CDR3 is CASSLEVGGGTETQYF. Written as DNA, the CDR3 is TGTGCCAGCAGCTTAGAAGTTGGCGGGGGGACGGAGACCCAGTACTTC.